These 12 T cell receptor beta chains were all obtained from the same sample, sequenced in a study of blood T cell repertoires in COVID-19 (dated by TCRdb to 2018 to 2021). The receptor library was made with the immunoSEQ multiplex PCR assay. TCRdb's version of the immuneACCESS table is confined to in-frame rearrangements and falls short of the full clone set. An unresolved V gene accounts for under half of the shortfall where checked; the remainder is of unknown origin. Within this sample are under 250,000 clones, with 65% to 85% of them counted one time only. The ten top clones hold approximately 3.1% of the sample. Sequencing was performed on PBMCs or T cells enriched from blood (not recorded which). All receptors come from a woman in her fifties or sixties who had recovered from COVID-19.

The rearrangement uses TRBV10-3 and TRBJ1-5; possible D gene TRBD1, 5 bases. CDR1 and CDR2 (germline): ENHRY, SYGVKD. This CDR3 contains 15 residues. The V end was cut by 0 bases, the J end by 4 bases, with 10 bases between. The CDR3 sequence: CAISESEGTNQPQHF. The CDR3 DNA is TGTGCCATCAGTGAGTCGGAGGGGACTAATCAGCCCCAGCATTTT.

This clone appeared a few times. The rearrangement uses TRBV18 and TRBJ1-6, with D perhaps matching TRBD1 (5 bases). Germline CDR1 and CDR2: KGHSH and LQKENI. This CDR3 is built from 17 residues. The germline V and J ends were trimmed by 4 bases and 0 bases, with 13 bases remaining between them. CDR3 DNA sequence: TGTGCCAGCTCACTAACGCCAGGGTTCTCCTATAATTCACCCCTCCACTTT. Protein sequence: CASSLTPGFSYNSPLHF. The full variable domain, with the rest looked up from reference TRBV18 and TRBJ1-6, is NAGVMQNPRHLVRRRGQEARLRCSPMKGHSHVYWYRQLPEEGLKFMVYLQKENIIDESGMPKERFSAEFPKEGPSILRIQQVVRGDSAAYFCASSLTPGFSYNSPLHFGNGTRLTVT.

The rearrangement links TRBV2 to TRBJ1-2; 7 bases fit TRBD1. The CDR3 is 16 residues long. Per the germline V gene, CDR1 is SNHLY and CDR2 is FYNNEI. After removal of 0 bases from V and 3 bases from J, the junction contained 7 bases not matched to a gene. The CDR3 protein is CASSEALRGTDYGYTF. CDR3 in DNA: TGTGCCAGCAGTGAAGCGCTTCGGGGGACAGACTATGGCTACACCTTC.

There are a few counts of this clone. The V gene is TRBV2, the J gene TRBJ1-5, with 7 bases fitting TRBD1. CDR1 is SNHLY and CDR2 is FYNNEI in the germline V gene. V lost 5 bases and J lost 5; bases outside the gene matches: 6. There are 14 residues in the CDR3. The DNA for the CDR3 is TGTGCCAGCAGTCCAAGGGGGCGGGATCAGCCCCAGCATTTT. Its protein product is CASSPRGRDQPQHF.

The chain has TRBV9 and TRBJ1-2, with 8 bases that match TRBD1. Trimming cost V 0 bases and J 8 bases; bases outside gene matches: 3. The CDR3 is made up of 13 amino acids. Germline assignment: CDR1 SGDLS and CDR2 YYNGEE. This chain's CDR3 is CASSVGAGGGYTF. For the CDR3, the DNA is TGTGCCAGCAGCGTAGGGGCAGGGGGCGGCTACACCTTC. The variable domain in full, completed from reference TRBV9 and TRBJ1-2, reads DSGVTQTPKHLITATGQRVTLRCSPRSGDLSVYWYQQSLDQGLQFLIQYYNGEERAKGNILERFSAQQFPDLHSELNLSSLELGDSALYFCASSVGAGGGYTFGSGTRLTVV.

The J gene is TRBJ2-7, the V gene TRBV27; perhaps TRBD1 as D (6 bases). V lost 3 bases to trimming and J lost 5 bases, with 11 bases between them. Germline CDR1 and CDR2: MNHEY and SMNVEV (reference sequence). The CDR3 runs 13 residues. DNA for the CDR3: TGTGCCAGCAGTTTGAACAGGGCGAACGAGCAGTACTTC. Its translation: CASSLNRANEQYF.

The chain couples TRBV10-3 to TRBJ2-1; D remains ambiguous. V was pared by 6 bases and J by 4 bases, with 13 bases between. The germline CDR1 and CDR2 sequences are ENHRY and SYGVKD. CDR3 length: 14 amino acids. CDR3 region: CAISLGSLYNEQFF. The CDR3 bases are TGTGCCATCAGCCTCGGGTCGCTGTACAATGAGCAGTTCTTC.

The chain carries TRBV19 and TRBJ1-2; 8 bases match TRBD1. Per germline, CDR1 LNHDA and CDR2 SQIVND (reference sequence). The CDR3 sequence is 16 residues long. V gave up 1 base and J gave up 1 base; unmatched junction bases: 5. The CDR3 here is CASSIGGDRSNYGYTF. CDR3 DNA sequence: TGTGCCAGTAGTATAGGTGGGGACAGGAGTAACTATGGCTACACCTTC.

The chain couples TRBV5-1 to TRBJ1-1, with 12 bases that match TRBD1. The germline CDR1 and CDR2 sequences are SGHRS and YFSETQ. The CDR3 is made up of 16 amino acids. V was clipped by 3 bases and J by 11 bases; unmatched bases: 14. The chain's CDR3 is CASSSTGTGGMGEAFF. CDR3 nucleotides: TGCGCCAGCAGCTCCACCGGGACAGGGGGCATGGGTGAGGCTTTCTTT. Supplemented by reference TRBV5-1 and TRBJ1-1, the full variable domain reads KAGVTQTPRYLIKTRGQQVTLSCSPISGHRSVSWYQQTPGQGLQFLFEYFSETQRNKGNFPGRFSGRQFSNSRSEMNVSTLELGDSALYLCASSSTGTGGMGEAFFGQGTRLTVV.

The rearrangement uses TRBV18 and TRBJ2-2, with 7 nucleotides matching TRBD1. V dropped 3 bases and J dropped 2; count of bases not matched to a gene: 6. The germline V gene has CDR1 KGHSH and CDR2 LQKENI. This CDR3 contains 16 residues. CDR3 protein: CASSPTDRVNTGELFF. The DNA for the CDR3 is TGTGCCAGCTCACCCACCGACAGGGTTAACACCGGGGAGCTGTTTTTT.

This clone is a singleton in its sample. The chain couples TRBV27 to TRBJ2-7, with 8 positions matching TRBD1. The germline V gene encodes CDR1 MNHEY and CDR2 SMNVEV (reference sequence). V lost 3 bases to trimming and J lost 4 bases; unmatched junction nucleotides: 8. The CDR3 runs 15 residues. CDR3 nucleotide sequence: TGTGCCAGCAGTTTCCTGGGACAGGCTAGTTACGAGCAGTACTTC. Encoded protein: CASSFLGQASYEQYF.

The chain uses TRBV7-3 and TRBJ1-2; 10 positions match TRBD1. Germline V gene sequence: CDR1 SGHTA, CDR2 FQGTGA. The CDR3 is made up of 17 amino acids. With V trimmed by 5 bases and J by 3 bases, 12 bases remained unmatched. The CDR3 DNA sequence: TGTGCCAGCAGCCCTGGACAGGGGGACATTCCGGACTATGGCTACACCTTC. As protein: CASSPGQGDIPDYGYTF.